This T cell receptor (beta chain) was captured in a study of Graves' ophthalmopathy and Graves' hyperthyroidism (dated by TCRdb to the late 2010s). Regarding the complete study: Peripheral blood samples were taken at the time of initial diagnosis, before any treatment was given. TCR beta repertoire signatures were used to distinguish Graves' ophthalmopathy from Graves' hyperthyroidism and to predict progression to ophthalmopathy. In total, around 140 blood samples were TCR-sequenced: 40 to 45 ophthalmopathy, some 75 hyperthyroidism and some 17 hyperthyroidism-to-ophthalmopathy patients. A discovery set of 95 to 100 patients (under 45 ophthalmopathy, 57 stable hyperthyroidism) was enrolled to explore V-J signatures distinguishing ophthalmopathy from hyperthyroidism. An independent validation cohort was composed of 18 hyperthyroidism patients and 17 patients who later progressed from hyperthyroidism to ophthalmopathy. In roughly 6 hyperthyroidism patients, the T-cell repertoires found in thyroid tissue were compared with those found in blood. Following sampling, methimazole starting at 30 mg daily was administered to hyperthyroidism patients, and high-dose intravenous methylprednisolone was administered to ophthalmopathy patients.

A patient counted as having stable hyperthyroidism if there was no progression to ophthalmopathy within 18 months of follow-up. The hyperthyroidism patients were 18 to 65 years old and newly diagnosed, with a disease duration of less than 2 months. Anyone with other autoimmune diseases, uncontrolled infections, pregnancy or lactation was excluded from the study. Diagnosis was based on clinical symptoms, serum thyroxine, TRAb, thyroid ultrasound and orbital computed tomography. PBMCs were isolated from more than 9 ml of fresh peripheral blood by Ficoll-Paque density gradient centrifugation. Trizol reagent was used to extract the total RNA, and its quality was then checked on an Agilent 2100 Bioanalyzer. Its CDR3 holds 15 amino acids, cysteine through phenylalanine. This entry keeps only the CDR3 DNA: 45 bases, framed from base 1. The V and J ends are trimmed by 4 bases and 1 base, leaving 13 bases between them. Via the germline V gene, CDR1 is SQVTM and CDR2 ANQGSEA.

This clonotype has a count of ten or more. The antigen it binds to is not known. No quality values exist for individual bases; no much larger clone is one base distant. Paper-wide results and their limitations: In validation, the model predicted ophthalmopathy progression with about 71% sensitivity and approximately 75% specificity; more than ten predicted patients were CT-confirmed with GO in a median of around 6 months. Most expanded thyroid clonotypes with frequency above 0.001 were also detected in blood, suggesting blood repertoires may reflect the thyroid immune response. The 13-signature model separated ophthalmopathy from stable hyperthyroidism with about 86% sensitivity and 81.08% specificity in cross-validation, and 80%/75% in the test set. No statistical method was used to predetermine the sample size, and group allocation was not hidden from the investigators.

For repertoire sequencing, the TCR beta CDR3 regions were amplified from RNA transcripts. The first round was an RT-PCR using HTBI primers with the Qiagen OneStep RT-PCR kit, and this first round was followed by a second-round multiplex PCR, then size selection and purification. Sequencing of the libraries was carried out on an Illumina HiSeq2000 in paired-end mode with 100 bp reads. Per the source publication's procedure: SOAPnuke was used to process the reads, removing any read that contained adapters or uncalled bases, had a mean Phred below 15, or lacked an exact match to the constant primer or identifier. COPE v1.2.5 was used to merge the high-quality paired reads. Each unique nucleotide sequence was treated as a clonotype, and MiTCR v1.1 was used to align the clonotypes to the IMGT TRB V, D and J references. Only V-J combinations with frequency above 0.0001 were analysed, covering around 99% of repertoires. For each V-J combination, a TCR clonal expansion and chaos score was defined as F50 clonal expansion divided by the chaos observed in the TCRdist matrix. Welch's t-statistics and random forest were used to narrow the features down to about twelve V-J combinations, which were then fed into a naive Bayes classifier. Thyroid-blood repertoire similarity was quantified with the Morisita-Horn index. TCRdb reprocessing: public reads trimmed at Q25 with fastp, clones called with MiXCR, in-frame beta chains kept. For every CDR3 protein sequence, its rows merge into one entry that carries the most common genes and DNA. TCRdb assigned the V and J calls; the authors' analysis was not used. The sample profile shows a few hundred thousand distinct CDR3 sequences; about 18% of them were found once. The ten largest clones represent around 2.4% of the sample.

The sequencing input was peripheral blood. Recombination joined TRBV29-1 with TRBJ2-2, with TRBD2 perhaps the D gene, on 5 matching bases. This TCR was sampled from an adult woman with stable Graves' hyperthyroidism. In nucleotides, the sequence is TGCAGCGTTGTCATTCCCGGGGAGAACACCGGGGAGCTGTTTTTT. Its protein product is CSVVIPGENTGELFF.